The rows below give T cell receptor beta chains drawn from one sample of a study of blood T cells in healthy people across ages. TCRdb used MiXCR to reprocess the 5' RACE reads, holding one entry per CDR3 protein. Among 1.5 million to 2 million distinct CDR3 sequences listed, around 48% were seen once. What was sequenced was blood. The origin of the receptors is a woman aged 35 to 49 in good health. CDR3s include the opening cysteine and the closing phenylalanine or tryptophan. Each record gives: CDR3 length, J gene, V gene, clone size, CDR3 protein. Clone size is not always given. Where it is, it says once, few, many or a class for expanded clones.

cdr3_length: 13; j_call: TRBJ2-7; v_call: TRBV6-2/TRBV6-3; clone_size: few; cdr3_aa: CASSRLHSYEQYF
cdr3_length: 16; j_call: TRBJ2-7; v_call: TRBV7-2; clone_size: .; cdr3_aa: CASSPAQGSHRGEQYF
cdr3_length: 16; j_call: TRBJ2-1; v_call: TRBV7-7; clone_size: few; cdr3_aa: CASSLRPPTVGDEQFF
cdr3_length: 16; j_call: TRBJ2-3; v_call: TRBV18; clone_size: .; cdr3_aa: CASSLKAGVTADTQYF
cdr3_length: 15; j_call: TRBJ2-2; v_call: TRBV4-3; clone_size: once; cdr3_aa: CASSQDRGDTGELFF
cdr3_length: 13; j_call: TRBJ2-7; v_call: TRBV6-5; clone_size: .; cdr3_aa: CASSTGHLYEQYF
cdr3_length: 21; j_call: TRBJ1-6; v_call: TRBV27; clone_size: .; cdr3_aa: CASSLLPGGTRKTFYNSPLHF
cdr3_length: 12; j_call: TRBJ1-5; v_call: TRBV20-1; clone_size: few; cdr3_aa: CSASRTNQPQHF
cdr3_length: 15; j_call: TRBJ2-2; v_call: TRBV25-1; clone_size: .; cdr3_aa: CASSVITGNTGELFF
cdr3_length: 13; j_call: TRBJ1-4; v_call: TRBV12-3/TRBV12-4; clone_size: few; cdr3_aa: CASTGQGNEKLFF